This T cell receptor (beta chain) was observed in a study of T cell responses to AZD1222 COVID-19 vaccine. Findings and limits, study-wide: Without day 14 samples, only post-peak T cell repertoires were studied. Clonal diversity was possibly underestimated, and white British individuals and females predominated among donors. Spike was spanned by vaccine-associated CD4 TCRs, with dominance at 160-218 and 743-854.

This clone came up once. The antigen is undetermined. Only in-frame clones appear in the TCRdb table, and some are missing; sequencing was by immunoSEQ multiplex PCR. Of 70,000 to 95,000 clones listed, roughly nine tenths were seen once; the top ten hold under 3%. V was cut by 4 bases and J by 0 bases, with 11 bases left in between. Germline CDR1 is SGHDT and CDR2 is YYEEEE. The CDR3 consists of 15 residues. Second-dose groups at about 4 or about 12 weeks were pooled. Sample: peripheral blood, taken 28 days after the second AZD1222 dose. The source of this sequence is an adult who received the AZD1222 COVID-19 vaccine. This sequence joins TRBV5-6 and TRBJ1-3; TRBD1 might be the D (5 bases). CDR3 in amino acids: CASSPGRSSGNTIYF. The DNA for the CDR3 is TGTGCCAGCAGCCCGGGACGGAGCTCTGGAAACACCATATATTTT.